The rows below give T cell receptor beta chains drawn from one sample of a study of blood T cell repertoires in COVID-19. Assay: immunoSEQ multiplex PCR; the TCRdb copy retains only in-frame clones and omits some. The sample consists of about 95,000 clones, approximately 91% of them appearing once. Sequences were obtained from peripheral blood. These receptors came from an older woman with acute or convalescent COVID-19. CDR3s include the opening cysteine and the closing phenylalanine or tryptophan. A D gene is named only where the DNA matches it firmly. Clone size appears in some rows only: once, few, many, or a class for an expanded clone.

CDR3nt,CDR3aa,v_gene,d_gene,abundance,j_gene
TGTGCCAGCAGCCAATACGGGACTAGCGGGAGGGGAAATGAGCAGTTCTTC,CASSQYGTSGRGNEQFF,TRBV7-9,TRBD2,-,TRBJ2-1
TGTGCCAGCTCACCATCACAGTCTGAAGCTTTCTTT,CASSPSQSEAFF,TRBV18,-,once,TRBJ1-1
TGTGCCAGCGAACGAACAGGGAGAGCCAATTCACCCCTCCACTTT,CASERTGRANSPLHF,TRBV27,-,-,TRBJ1-6
-,CASSLGTGRGVRRTDTQYF,TRBV28,-,-,TRBJ2-3
TGTGCCAGCAGCGCCCCCCGGGACAGGGGGTCCTCCGAGCAGTTCTTC,CASSAPRDRGSSEQFF,TRBV14,TRBD1,-,TRBJ2-1
TGCAGCGTTTCTACAGGGAACACTGAAGCTTTCTTT,CSVSTGNTEAFF,TRBV29-1,-,-,TRBJ1-1
TGCGCCAGCAGCCAAGATTATGCAGGGGGTAATTCTGGCTACACCTTC,CASSQDYAGGNSGYTF,TRBV4-1,TRBD1,-,TRBJ1-2
TGTGCCAGCAGTTTGGTTCGCAGGGAATTGATCTTC,CASSLVRRELIF,TRBV28,-,-,TRBJ2-1
TGTGCCAGTAGTATAGATCGGGGCACAGATACGCAGTATTTT,CASSIDRGTDTQYF,TRBV19,-,-,TRBJ2-3
TGTGCCAGCTCCCGACAGGCTAACTATGGCTACACCTTC,CASSRQANYGYTF,TRBV5-4,-,-,TRBJ1-2
TGTGCCAGCAGCCACACCACTTTCTCTGGAAACACCATATATTTT,CASSHTTFSGNTIYF,TRBV3-1/TRBV3-2,-,-,TRBJ1-3
TGTGCCAGTAGTCTCAGAGCGGGAGAGACCCAGTACTTC,CASSLRAGETQYF,TRBV19,-,few,TRBJ2-5
TGTGCCAGCAGTTACTCCGGACTAGCGGGAGACTACGAGCAGTACTTC,CASSYSGLAGDYEQYF,TRBV6-2/TRBV6-3,TRBD2,-,TRBJ2-7
TGTGCCAGCAGCTTAACGGGGGGATACAATGAGCAGTTCTTC,CASSLTGGYNEQFF,TRBV7-2,TRBD2,-,TRBJ2-1
TGTGCCAGCAGCTTTTCTCGGGATCAGCCCCAGCATTTT,CASSFSRDQPQHF,TRBV11-2,-,once,TRBJ1-5
TGTGCCAGCAGTTCAGGGTTTGCCGCTAGCTCTGGAAACACCATATATTTT,CASSSGFAASSGNTIYF,TRBV27,-,-,TRBJ1-3
TGTGCCAGCAGCTTCTCTCCGGGTAACTATGGCTACACCTTC,CASSFSPGNYGYTF,TRBV5-5,-,-,TRBJ1-2
TGTGCCAGCAGCCCCCCCCGGGGGACTAGCGGGGGCCAAGAGACCCAGTACTTC,CASSPPRGTSGGQETQYF,TRBV3-1/TRBV3-2,TRBD2,-,TRBJ2-5
TGTGCCAGCAGCTTAGTGAGGACAGTTAATGAAAAACTGTTTTTT,CASSLVRTVNEKLFF,TRBV11-2,-,-,TRBJ1-4
TGTGCCACCAGCAGAGATTATTATCAGGGCTTGGGTACTGAAGCTTTCTTT,CATSRDYYQGLGTEAFF,TRBV15,-,-,TRBJ1-1